The rows below give T cell receptor beta chains drawn from one sample of a study of T cells in Graves' hyperthyroidism and ophthalmopathy. MiXCR, applied by TCRdb to the multiplex PCR reads, yields one record per CDR3 protein. Here the sample spans 250,000 to 300,000 distinct CDR3 sequences, roughly 13% being singletons. Sequencing was done on a sample of blood. Receptors were obtained from a woman in her thirties or forties with Graves' hyperthyroidism. Each CDR3 is given with its conserved first and last residue. Fields, in order: J gene, clone size, D gene, V gene, CDR3 DNA, CDR3 protein. D genes are given only for firm matches. The size field is filled for only some rows; it gives once, few, many or a size class.

>TRBJ2-2|few|TRBD2|TRBV19
TGTGCCAGTAGCCTAGCGGGAGCTTCTACCGGGGAGCTGTTTTTT
CASSLAGASTGELFF
>TRBJ2-1|many|TRBD1|TRBV9
TGTGCCAGCAGCCTCAGCGGACAGGACTACAATGAGCAGTTCTTC
CASSLSGQDYNEQFF
>TRBJ2-3|few|.|TRBV6-1
TGTGCCAGCAGTGAAAACGGAGGCACAGATACGCAGTATTTT
CASSENGGTDTQYF
>TRBJ1-5|.|.|TRBV7-9
TGTGCCAGCAGCCCCCGGGTTGGACAGCCCCAGCATTTT
CASSPRVGQPQHF
>TRBJ1-4|few|.|TRBV10-3
TGTGCCATCAGAGAAGGAGGAGGAGGGGTTAATGAAAAACTGTTTTTT
CAIREGGGGVNEKLFF
>TRBJ1-2|many|.|TRBV7-2
TGTGCCAGCAGCTTATCGGTTTCCGAAGGCTACACCTTC
CASSLSVSEGYTF
>TRBJ1-1|many|.|TRBV11-3
TGTGCCAGCAGCTTAGGGACAGTCTTTATGAACACTGAAGCTTTCTTT
CASSLGTVFMNTEAFF
>TRBJ1-4|many|.|TRBV5-5
TGTGCCAGCAGTTACGACAGTGCTAATGAAAAACTGTTTTTT
CASSYDSANEKLFF
>TRBJ2-1|many|.|TRBV3-1
TGTGCCAGCAGCCTCGAGAATGAGCAGTTCTTC
CASSLENEQFF
>TRBJ1-2|.|.|TRBV5-8
TGTGCCAGCAGCTTGTTTTCCGGGCGGATGGATGGCTACACCTTC
CASSLFSGRMDGYTF
>TRBJ2-1|many|.|TRBV3-1
TGTGCCAGCAGCTTCACAGGGTTTATGGATGAGCAGTTCTTC
CASSFTGFMDEQFF
>TRBJ2-1|.|.|TRBV12-3/TRBV12-4
TGTGCCAGCAGTTTAAGGACAGTGCAGTTCTTC
CASSLRTVQFF
>TRBJ2-5|many|TRBD2|TRBV27
TGTGCCAGCAGTAGGACTAGCGGATCTTGGGAGACCCAGTACTTC
CASSRTSGSWETQYF
>TRBJ1-3|.|.|TRBV15
TGTGCCACCAGCAGAGATCTGGCTCCAGATGGAAACACCATATATTTT
CATSRDLAPDGNTIYF
>TRBJ2-7|.|TRBD2|TRBV28
TGTGCCAGCAGTATAATAAGCGGGAGAACCTACGAGCAGTACTTC
CASSIISGRTYEQYF
>TRBJ1-4|.|.|TRBV14
TGTGCCAGCAGCCTCGGGACCCCTGACAAACTGTTTTTT
CASSLGTPDKLFF
>TRBJ1-4|many|.|TRBV28
TGTGCCAGCAGTTTCACTACCCCGGGGGAAAAACTGTTTTTT
CASSFTTPGEKLFF
>TRBJ1-6|many|.|TRBV12-3/TRBV12-4
TGTGCCAGCAGCGCCCGGCAGGTGGTCTGGAATTCACCCCTCCACTTT
CASSARQVVWNSPLHF
>TRBJ1-1|.|TRBD1|TRBV28
TGTGCCAGCAGTCCGGCCGACGGGACAGCCATGAACACTGAAGCTTTCTTT
CASSPADGTAMNTEAFF
>TRBJ2-1|.|.|TRBV6-1
TGTGCCAGCAAAGGTCAGGGGCCCTCAAGCTCCTACAATGAGCAGTTCTTC
CASKGQGPSSSYNEQFF
>TRBJ1-1|many|.|TRBV7-9
TGTGCCAGCAGCTTCTCCGCTCCAGGTTCAGTAGCTTTCTTT
CASSFSAPGSVAFF
>TRBJ2-5|many|.|TRBV19
TGTGCCAGTAGTGCGTCAAAAGAGACCCAGTACTTC
CASSASKETQYF
>TRBJ2-5|many|.|TRBV6-1
TGTGCCAGCACCCCGGGGGTCAACCAAGAGACCCAGTACTTC
CASTPGVNQETQYF
>TRBJ2-1|many|TRBD2|TRBV7-9
TGTGCCAGCAGCTTAACTAGCGGGCAGTTCGATGAGCAGTTCTTC
CASSLTSGQFDEQFF
>TRBJ2-5|many|TRBD2|TRBV11-2
TGTGCCAGCAGCGACGCGGGACTAGCGGAACAAGAGACCCAGTACTTC
CASSDAGLAEQETQYF
>TRBJ2-5|few|.|TRBV6-6
TGTGCCAGCAGTTACCCTGAGACAGGTCAAGAGACCCAGTACTTC
CASSYPETGQETQYF
>TRBJ1-3|many|.|TRBV12-3/TRBV12-4
TGTGCCAGCAGTTTGAACAGGGCGGGAAACACCATATATTTT
CASSLNRAGNTIYF
>TRBJ1-2|many|.|TRBV28
TGTGCCAGCAGTTTCCCTAACGGTGGCTACACCTTC
CASSFPNGGYTF
>TRBJ2-1|many|TRBD2|TRBV11-1
TGTGCCAGCAGCTTGGCGGTACTAGCGGGAGGACGCCCGGGTAGATACAATGAGCAGTTCTTC
CASSLAVLAGGRPGRYNEQFF
>TRBJ2-1|few|.|TRBV19
TGTGCCAGTAGTATACTTGCGACACCCTACAATGAGCAGTTCTTC
CASSILATPYNEQFF
>TRBJ2-1|many|.|TRBV7-6
TGTGCCAGCAGCCGCCTGGGGGGACCCTCCTACAATGAGCAGTTCTTC
CASSRLGGPSYNEQFF
>TRBJ2-2|many|TRBD2|TRBV6-1
TGTGCCAGCAGTTCCCCTAAGGCTAGCGGAGCCACCGGGGAGCTGTTTTTT
CASSSPKASGATGELFF